This T cell receptor beta chain was sequenced for a study of blood T cell repertoires in COVID-19. Study information: PBMCs, B-cell-depleted T cells, or T cells were the source of the cDNA or gDNA that made up the material.

V was trimmed by 7 bases and J by 3 bases, leaving 15 bases between them. The CDR3 runs to 13 residues. CDR1 is SQVTM and CDR2 is ANQGSEA in the germline V gene. The study drew participants aged roughly 18 to 95 years from 20 to 30 US areas. Researchers sorted participants into cohorts using their self-reported clinical history. Sequencing was performed with immunoSEQ multiplex PCR; in TCRdb, only in-frame clones are kept and a portion is missing. The sample lists roughly 360,000 clones, roughly 90% occurring once. This chain uses TRBV29-1 with TRBJ1-2, with TRBD1 as a possible D gene (6 bases). Specimen: PBMCs or T cells enriched from blood (not recorded which). This TCR derives from a woman aged 25 to 45 with acute COVID-19. The CDR3 DNA follows: TGCAGCGCAGGACAGTCGGCCGACTATGGCTACACCTTC. Its translation is CSAGQSADYGYTF.